Listed below are T cell receptor beta chains from one sample, sequenced in a study of PD-1 blockade in classical Hodgkin lymphoma. The protocol was immunoSEQ multiplex PCR, while the TCRdb copy is restricted to in-frame clones and leaves out a portion. Of roughly 45,000 clones in the sample, approximately 79% are singletons; the top ten hold under 3.5%. The sequenced sample was peripheral blood mononuclear cells (PBMCs), obtained before the second cycle of nivolumab. These receptors came from a human donor with classical Hodgkin lymphoma. Both conserved end residues are part of each CDR3.

TRBV14 | CASSQDRWPLAGSGNEQYF
TRBV28 | CASGEGVWTEAFF
TRBV7-9 | CASSLEGQVNQPQHF
TRBV7-2 | CASSLGQGARGQETQYF
TRBV7-9 | CASSARGGENNQPQHF
TRBV5-6 | CASSLSGTHNEQFF
TRBV29-1 | CSVSQSETQYF
TRBV9 | CASSVRARGGAFF
TRBV6-5 | CASSSPGQGAYGELFF
TRBV7-9 | CASSPPEGGNNQPQHF
TRBV9 | CASSSPAGGPREQFF
TRBV28 | CASVTGGSEGYTF
TRBV19 | CASSILASYEQYF
TRBV28 | CASSVDYSYEQYF
TRBV4-3 | CASSQDPAGVYNEQFF
TRBV28 | CASGGFQPQHF
TRBV12-1 | CASGNKGVGAYQETQYF
TRBV25-1 | CASRASWGGRYEQYF
TRBV6-5 | CASRDNYGYTF
TRBV28 | CASLPGKEVNEKLFF
TRBV2 | CASSGTSSGGGETQYF
TRBV5-1 | CASSGSGRLNEQYF
TRBV7-9 | CASLFGQGLNTEAFF
TRBV10-3 | CAIREQRSSYNEQFF
TRBV4-1 | CASSQGAGRGNEQFF
TRBV20-1 | CRLPGQYGYTF
TRBV7-6 | CASSLGAGGGEQYF
TRBV30 | CAWSVGGSYGYTF
TRBV6-1 | CASRSTGLSNQPQHF
TRBV6-5 | CASSTSGTGTYEQYF
TRBV27 | CASLSGSRTDTQYF
TRBV5-5 | CASSLGDRHSGANVLTF
TRBV28 | CASSPLAGINEQFF
TRBV28 | CASSLVMKTSGTDTQYF
TRBV14 | CASSQILNTEAFF
TRBV2 | CASSEFPETQYF
TRBV27 | CASSLFRGGLNEQYF
TRBV7-8 | CASSSTSENTQHF
TRBV19 | CASKTRRDTDTQYF
TRBV4-3 | CASSQDLTWRTANAEAFF
TRBV19 | CASSTAPNTGELFF
TRBV7-9 | CASSSNHGTSGGNSYEQYF